Listed here are 3 T cell receptor beta chains from one sample, sequenced in a study of a mutant IDH1 vaccine in newly diagnosed glioma. The time point here: week 47, end of study. In every dose of vaccine, 300 ug of mutant IDH1 20-mer peptide was given alongside topical imiquimod. The antigens for these receptors are not known. Sequenced by immunoSEQ multiplex PCR; TCRdb stores in-frame clones only, minus some. The repertoire includes over 75,000 clones, 75% to 85% of them detected once, and roughly 5.6% sits in the top ten. The sample was PBMCs, taken from a glioma patient whose treatment included an IDH1 peptide vaccine. These receptors originate from a man between 40 and 49 years old with glioma.

V is TRBV28 and J is TRBJ1-5; 9 nucleotides align to TRBD1. Trimming at V came to 4 bases and at J to 5 bases, leaving 9 bases not matched to a gene. Germline V CDR1 and CDR2: MDHEN, SYDVKM. The CDR3 runs to 16 residues. The CDR3 loop is CASSSPGQGGHQPQHF. The CDR3 DNA is TGTGCCAGCAGTTCACCGGGACAGGGTGGGCATCAGCCCCAGCATTTT.

The chain combines TRBV21-1 with TRBJ1-5. TRBV21-1 is assigned pseudogene status. The CDR3 is 15 residues long. CDR3 DNA sequence: TGTGCCAGCAGCAAAGCGCTGGGGATTATGAAGCCCCAGCATTTT. This translates into CASSKALGIMKPQHF.

This clone has just one count. The chain joins TRBV30 to TRBJ2-3, with D uncertain. This CDR3 is 13 amino acids long. V dropped 0 bases and J dropped 4 bases, with 8 bases sitting between them. CDR1 is GTSNPN, CDR2 SVGIG, per germline (reference sequence). The CDR3 protein is CAWSVGRSDTQYF. CDR3 in DNA: TGTGCCTGGAGTGTAGGTAGATCAGATACGCAGTATTTT. Based on the CDR3 plus reference TRBV30 and TRBJ2-3, the full variable domain is SQTIHQWPATLVQPVGSPLSLECTVEGTSNPNLYWYRQAAGRGLQLLFYSVGIGQISSEVPQNLSASRPQDRQFILSSKKLLLSDSGFYLCAWSVGRSDTQYFGPGTRLTVL.